These T cell receptor beta chains were read from a single sample in a study of shared clonotypes between healthy human individuals. TCRdb's copy holds only in-frame clones and misses some; the assay was immunoSEQ multiplex PCR. The table shows just over 2,000,000 clones, with about 95% occurring only once. Sequenced input: naive CD8+ T cells sorted from blood. Source of these receptors: a man between 18 and 29 years old in good health. Both conserved end residues are part of each CDR3. The D gene is left open where the match is weak. Clone size is shown for a subset of rows, as once, few, many or a class of expanded clone.

CDR3: CASSQDFGTLYGYTF; DNA: TGCGCCAGCAGCCAAGATTTTGGGACCTTGTATGGCTACACCTTC; V: TRBV4-1; size: .; J: TRBJ1-2; D: .
CDR3: CASSFDEQYF; DNA: TGTGCCAGCAGCTTTGACGAGCAGTACTTC; V: TRBV11-2; size: once; J: TRBJ2-7; D: .
CDR3: CASSFSRGSTGELFF; DNA: TGTGCCAGCAGTTTTTCACGGGGGAGCACCGGGGAGCTGTTTTTT; V: TRBV27; size: .; J: TRBJ2-2; D: .
CDR3: CASGQGISYNEQFF; DNA: TGTGCCAGCGGACAGGGAATTTCCTACAATGAGCAGTTCTTC; V: TRBV9; size: .; J: TRBJ2-1; D: TRBD1
CDR3: CAPVGGTRSYEQYF; DNA: TGTGCCCCGGTCGGGGGAACGCGCTCCTACGAGCAGTACTTC; V: TRBV7-2; size: .; J: TRBJ2-7; D: .
CDR3: CASSIVEGNEQFF; DNA: TGTGCCAGTAGTATAGTTGAGGGGAATGAGCAGTTCTTC; V: TRBV19; size: .; J: TRBJ2-1; D: .
CDR3: CASSSTGQHNEQFF; DNA: TGCGCCAGCAGCTCAACGGGACAACACAATGAGCAGTTCTTC; V: TRBV5-1; size: .; J: TRBJ2-1; D: .
CDR3: CASSTTGGTGELFF; DNA: TGTGCCAGCAGTACCACAGGGGGCACCGGGGAGCTGTTTTTT; V: TRBV28; size: .; J: TRBJ2-2; D: TRBD1
CDR3: CASSVAGAAYNEQFF; DNA: TGTGCCAGCAGCGTAGCGGGAGCGGCCTACAATGAGCAGTTCTTC; V: TRBV9; size: .; J: TRBJ2-1; D: .
CDR3: CASSLMTSGGTYEQYF; DNA: TGTGCCAGCAGCTTAATGACTAGCGGGGGGACCTACGAGCAGTACTTC; V: TRBV7-2; size: few; J: TRBJ2-7; D: TRBD2
CDR3: CASRVGLGEQYF; DNA: TGTGCCAGCAGGGTAGGCCTTGGCGAGCAGTACTTC; V: TRBV28; size: .; J: TRBJ2-7; D: .
CDR3: CASSFGLAGAEQYF; DNA: TGTGCCAGCAGCTTTGGGCTAGCGGGCGCCGAGCAGTACTTC; V: TRBV5-6; size: .; J: TRBJ2-7; D: TRBD2
CDR3: CASSTDRGNEQYF; DNA: TGTGCCAGCAGCACGGACAGGGGGAACGAGCAGTACTTC; V: TRBV7-6; size: .; J: TRBJ2-7; D: TRBD1
CDR3: CAWTPGQGANEQFF; DNA: TGTGCCTGGACTCCGGGACAGGGGGCGAATGAGCAGTTCTTC; V: TRBV30; size: .; J: TRBJ2-1; D: TRBD1
CDR3: CASSGTGGGYGYTF; DNA: TGTGCCAGCAGTGGGACAGGGGGCGGCTATGGCTACACCTTC; V: TRBV27; size: .; J: TRBJ1-2; D: TRBD1
CDR3: CASSQDRGLPYEQYF; DNA: TGCGCCAGCAGCCAAGACAGGGGGCTACCCTACGAGCAGTACTTC; V: TRBV4-3; size: .; J: TRBJ2-7; D: TRBD1
CDR3: CASSSVRGGDTDTQYF; DNA: TGTGCCAGCAGTTCCGTGCGCGGGGGGGACACAGATACGCAGTATTTT; V: TRBV2; size: once; J: TRBJ2-3; D: TRBD2
CDR3: CASSVGSFTDTQYF; DNA: TGTGCCAGCAGCGTAGGGAGTTTCACAGATACGCAGTATTTT; V: TRBV9; size: once; J: TRBJ2-3; D: .
CDR3: CASSAGTGGGGSPLHF; DNA: TGTGCCAGCAGCGCCGGGACAGGGGGCGGTGGTTCACCCCTCCACTTT; V: TRBV27; size: .; J: TRBJ1-6; D: TRBD1
CDR3: CATSREAAAEAFF; DNA: TGTGCCACCAGCAGAGAAGCAGCGGCGGAAGCTTTCTTT; V: TRBV15; size: .; J: TRBJ1-1; D: .
CDR3: CASSAWTSVSYEQYF; DNA: TGTGCCAGCAGTGCCTGGACTAGCGTGTCCTACGAGCAGTACTTC; V: TRBV6-4; size: .; J: TRBJ2-7; D: TRBD2
CDR3: CASSFSNNEQFF; DNA: TGTGCCAGCAGCTTCTCGAACAATGAGCAGTTCTTC; V: TRBV7-9; size: .; J: TRBJ2-1; D: .
CDR3: CASSWDGERVYGYTF; DNA: TGTGCCAGCAGCTGGGACGGTGAAAGGGTCTATGGCTACACCTTC; V: TRBV7-9; size: .; J: TRBJ1-2; D: .
CDR3: CASSYLGGGAHEQYF; DNA: TGTGCCAGCAGTTACCTCGGCGGGGGGGCCCACGAGCAGTACTTC; V: TRBV6-5; size: .; J: TRBJ2-7; D: TRBD2
CDR3: CASSPLRVQQETQYF; DNA: TGTGCCAGCAGTCCTCTTAGGGTCCAACAAGAGACCCAGTACTTC; V: TRBV6-1; size: .; J: TRBJ2-5; D: .
CDR3: CASSRLKQGNEQFF; DNA: TGTGCCAGCAGCCGACTCAAACAGGGGAATGAGCAGTTCTTC; V: TRBV6-5; size: .; J: TRBJ2-1; D: TRBD1
CDR3: CASSFNLAPLEQYF; DNA: TGTGCCAGCAGCTTCAATTTAGCCCCCCTCGAGCAGTACTTC; V: TRBV7-9; size: .; J: TRBJ2-7; D: .
CDR3: CASSDQAGGPVTGELFF; DNA: TGTGCCAGCTCCGACCAGGCGGGGGGGCCTGTCACCGGGGAGCTGTTTTTT; V: TRBV2; size: .; J: TRBJ2-2; D: TRBD2
CDR3: CASRIVDNTEAFF; DNA: TGTGCCAGCAGAATAGTGGACAACACTGAAGCTTTCTTT; V: TRBV7-9; size: .; J: TRBJ1-1; D: .
CDR3: CASSPTATGLTHSYEQYF; DNA: TGTGCCAGCAGCCCGACCGCAACAGGGTTGACCCATTCATACGAGCAGTACTTC; V: TRBV7-2; size: .; J: TRBJ2-7; D: .
CDR3: CASSLNYANVLTF; DNA: TGTGCCAGCAGCTTGAACTATGCCAACGTCCTGACTTTC; V: TRBV5-6; size: .; J: TRBJ2-6; D: .
CDR3: CASTLGDSYEQYF; DNA: TGCGCCAGCACCTTGGGGGACTCCTACGAGCAGTACTTC; V: TRBV5-1; size: .; J: TRBJ2-7; D: .
CDR3: CSVLGQALEQYF; DNA: TGCAGCGTTCTAGGACAGGCCTTGGAGCAGTACTTC; V: TRBV29-1; size: .; J: TRBJ2-7; D: TRBD1
CDR3: CSARWVVEQFF; DNA: TGCAGTGCTCGGTGGGTTGTTGAGCAGTTCTTC; V: TRBV20-1; size: once; J: TRBJ2-1; D: .
CDR3: CASSHRGLDGDTQYF; DNA: TGCGCCAGCAGTCACAGGGGACTAGATGGAGATACGCAGTATTTT; V: TRBV23-1; size: .; J: TRBJ2-3; D: TRBD2
CDR3: CASSESRTGIYEQYF; DNA: TGCGCCAGCAGTGAGTCACGGACAGGGATCTACGAGCAGTACTTC; V: TRBV10-1; size: .; J: TRBJ2-7; D: TRBD1
CDR3: CASSRLAGFLDTGELFF; DNA: TGTGCCAGCAGTCGACTAGCGGGGTTTTTGGACACCGGGGAGCTGTTTTTT; V: TRBV27; size: once; J: TRBJ2-2; D: TRBD2
CDR3: CATGTSFYEQYF; DNA: TGTGCCACCGGGACTAGCTTTTACGAGCAGTACTTC; V: TRBV6-1; size: .; J: TRBJ2-7; D: TRBD2
CDR3: CASSQDPGLRYEQYF; DNA: TGCGCCAGCAGCCAAGATCCGGGACTTCGCTACGAGCAGTACTTC; V: TRBV4-1; size: .; J: TRBJ2-7; D: .
CDR3: CASSEQGSGPQHF; DNA: TGTGCCAGCAGTGAACAGGGCTCAGGGCCCCAGCATTTT; V: TRBV6-1; size: few; J: TRBJ1-5; D: .
CDR3: CASRAIIQETQYF; DNA: TGTGCCAGCAGGGCAATCATCCAAGAGACCCAGTACTTC; V: TRBV2; size: .; J: TRBJ2-5; D: .
CDR3: CATNPLAVSTEAFF; DNA: TGTGCCACCAACCCCTTGGCGGTTAGCACTGAAGCTTTCTTT; V: TRBV14; size: .; J: TRBJ1-1; D: .
CDR3: CASSFNGDSYNEQFF; DNA: TGTGCCAGCAGTTTTAATGGGGACTCCTACAATGAGCAGTTCTTC; V: TRBV27; size: .; J: TRBJ2-1; D: .